These T cell receptor beta chains were read from a single sample in a study of cytomegalovirus exposure and HLA in healthy donors. TCRdb's copy holds only in-frame clones and misses some; the assay was immunoSEQ multiplex PCR. This table has 100,000 to 150,000 clones, about 80% appearing once. Specimen: PBMCs. The receptors come from a woman aged 50 to 65 in good health and CMV-seronegative. Each CDR3 is given with its conserved first and last residue. A D gene is named only where the DNA matches it firmly. A row's size may be missing; if present it is once, few, many or a size class.

clone size: few
V gene: TRBV5-4
J gene: TRBJ2-7
D gene: -
CDR3 protein: CASSTEGRPSYEQYF
CDR3 DNA: TGTGCCAGCAGCACCGAGGGTCGCCCCTCCTACGAGCAGTACTTC

clone size: -
V gene: TRBV29-1
J gene: TRBJ1-2
D gene: -
CDR3 protein: CSVEGVGLNYGYPF
CDR3 DNA: TGCAGCGTTGAAGGAGTGGGTCTGAACTATGGCTACCCCTTC

clone size: few
V gene: TRBV29-1
J gene: TRBJ1-1
D gene: -
CDR3 protein: CSVTGGGATEAFF
CDR3 DNA: TGCAGCGTGACCGGGGGGGGTGCCACTGAAGCTTTCTTT

clone size: once
V gene: TRBV7-9
J gene: TRBJ2-2
D gene: -
CDR3 protein: CASGSPKLGTGELFF
CDR3 DNA: TGTGCCAGCGGCTCCCCCAAACTAGGCACCGGGGAGCTGTTTTTT

clone size: -
V gene: TRBV6-5
J gene: TRBJ2-3
D gene: -
CDR3 protein: CASSALEDTQYF
CDR3 DNA: TGTGCCAGCAGTGCTCTAGAAGATACGCAGTATTTT

clone size: few
V gene: TRBV4-3
J gene: TRBJ1-5
D gene: TRBD1
CDR3 protein: CASSQDTGQGNQPQHF
CDR3 DNA: TGCGCCAGCAGCCAAGATACCGGACAGGGGAATCAGCCCCAGCATTTT

clone size: -
V gene: TRBV11-2
J gene: TRBJ2-7
D gene: -
CDR3 protein: CASSPERTISYEQYF
CDR3 DNA: TGTGCCAGCAGCCCTGAGAGGACTATCTCCTACGAGCAGTACTTC

clone size: few
V gene: TRBV27
J gene: TRBJ1-2
D gene: TRBD1
CDR3 protein: CASSLSGTGYAYTF
CDR3 DNA: TGTGCCAGCAGTTTATCCGGGACAGGATATGCCTACACCTTC

clone size: few
V gene: TRBV6-1
J gene: TRBJ1-3
D gene: TRBD1
CDR3 protein: CASSEAGTGGNTIYF
CDR3 DNA: TGTGCCAGCAGTGAAGCCGGGACAGGAGGAAACACCATATATTTT

clone size: once
V gene: TRBV7-9
J gene: TRBJ2-7
D gene: -
CDR3 protein: CASSLGSGGGIGSYEQYF
CDR3 DNA: TGTGCCAGCAGCTTAGGATCGGGCGGAGGGATTGGGTCCTACGAGCAGTACTTC

clone size: -
V gene: TRBV2
J gene: TRBJ1-1
D gene: -
CDR3 protein: CDGTGSFAIGRGEAFF
CDR3 DNA: TGTGATGGAACAGGGTCCTTTGCAATCGGTCGTGGTGAAGCTTTCTTT

clone size: -
V gene: TRBV29-1
J gene: TRBJ1-1
D gene: -
CDR3 protein: CSVDYSRTEAFF
CDR3 DNA: TGCAGCGTTGATTACAGTCGCACTGAAGCTTTCTTT

clone size: -
V gene: TRBV5-6
J gene: TRBJ1-1
D gene: -
CDR3 protein: CASSLRRTLSFF
CDR3 DNA: TGTGCCAGCAGCTTGCGCCGGACTCTGTCTTTCTTT

clone size: -
V gene: TRBV5-6
J gene: TRBJ2-6
D gene: TRBD2
CDR3 protein: CASSPGTSGSNSGANVLTF
CDR3 DNA: TGTGCCAGCAGCCCTGGGACTAGCGGGAGTAACTCTGGGGCCAACGTCCTGACTTTC

clone size: once
V gene: TRBV7-9
J gene: TRBJ2-5
D gene: -
CDR3 protein: CASSLRHETQYF
CDR3 DNA: TGTGCCAGCAGCTTACGACATGAGACCCAGTACTTC

clone size: few
V gene: TRBV5-6
J gene: TRBJ1-4
D gene: -
CDR3 protein: CASSLVSGKMEKLFF
CDR3 DNA: TGTGCCAGCAGCTTGGTGTCAGGGAAAATGGAAAAACTGTTTTTT

clone size: -
V gene: TRBV29-1
J gene: TRBJ2-3
D gene: -
CDR3 protein: CSVQGGRTDTQYF
CDR3 DNA: TGCAGCGTGCAGGGTGGTCGCACAGATACGCAGTATTTT

clone size: -
V gene: TRBV7-9
J gene: TRBJ2-3
D gene: -
CDR3 protein: CASSPPRGVTDTQYF
CDR3 DNA: TGTGCCAGCAGCCCCCCTAGAGGCGTCACAGATACGCAGTATTTT

clone size: -
V gene: TRBV27
J gene: TRBJ2-5
D gene: TRBD2
CDR3 protein: CASTLVPPHPGTSGRQETQYF
CDR3 DNA: TGTGCCAGCACCCTAGTGCCCCCCCACCCAGGGACTAGCGGGAGACAAGAGACCCAGTACTTC

clone size: -
V gene: TRBV4-2
J gene: TRBJ2-5
D gene: -
CDR3 protein: CASSQEPEETQYF
CDR3 DNA: TGTGCCAGCAGCCAAGAGCCGGAAGAGACCCAGTACTTC

clone size: -
V gene: TRBV5-6
J gene: TRBJ1-2
D gene: TRBD1
CDR3 protein: CASHEQGAQLNYGYTF
CDR3 DNA: TGTGCCAGCCATGAACAGGGGGCCCAACTAAACTATGGCTACACCTTC

clone size: -
V gene: TRBV30
J gene: TRBJ1-4
D gene: TRBD1
CDR3 protein: CAGSRDRGATNEKLFF
CDR3 DNA: TGTGCCGGGTCCCGGGACAGGGGCGCAACTAATGAAAAACTGTTTTTT

clone size: once
V gene: TRBV28
J gene: TRBJ1-2
D gene: TRBD1
CDR3 protein: CASSLILGGGYTF
CDR3 DNA: TGTGCCAGCAGTTTAATTTTAGGGGGCGGCTACACCTTC

clone size: -
V gene: TRBV12-5
J gene: TRBJ1-3
D gene: -
CDR3 protein: CASGLVPFPGKSGNTIYF
CDR3 DNA: TGTGCTAGTGGTTTGGTACCGTTTCCAGGGAAATCTGGAAACACCATATATTTT

clone size: -
V gene: TRBV7-2
J gene: TRBJ1-3
D gene: -
CDR3 protein: CASSLGDTGNTIYF
CDR3 DNA: TGTGCCAGCAGCTTAGGGGACACTGGAAACACCATATATTTT

clone size: -
V gene: TRBV7-9
J gene: TRBJ2-1
D gene: -
CDR3 protein: CASSLPGEQFF
CDR3 DNA: TGTGCCAGCAGCTTACCGGGTGAGCAGTTCTTC

clone size: -
V gene: TRBV5-1
J gene: TRBJ2-1
D gene: -
CDR3 protein: CASSLGQAIYEQFF
CDR3 DNA: TGCGCCAGCAGCTTGGGTCAGGCCATTTATGAGCAGTTCTTC